This T cell receptor beta chain was sequenced during a study of identical twins. The study's findings and limits: Recombination models fit unrelated individuals' TCR alpha sharing but underestimated twins'. Out-of-frame alpha sequences shared between twins exhibited an excess of low generation probability. Fewer insertions marked abundant cord blood beta clonotypes; young adult naive trended weakly, memory not at all. One should note that invariant MAIT and iNKT cells could partly confound zero-insertion analyses.

MiXCR, run by TCRdb on the 5' RACE reads, gives a single entry per CDR3 protein. Of hundreds of thousands of distinct CDR3 sequences listed, 9% to 15% were seen once; the top ten hold around 1.5%. This clonotype was recorded a few times. Its matching antigen is unknown. Germline V gene data show CDR1 as SGHDT and CDR2 as YYEEEE. The CDR3 loop spans 15 amino acids. V lost 3 bases, J lost 7 bases, and 8 bases stayed unmatched. This sample was also put to use in a study of yellow fever vaccine responses in identical twins.

This TCR was sampled from a woman aged 18-29 years in good health. This chain joins TRBV5-6 and TRBJ2-4; 9 nucleotides match TRBD1. The material sequenced was PBMCs. The CDR3 loop reads CASSYRDRDRNIQYF. The CDR3 region has the DNA TGTGCCAGCAGCTACAGGGACAGGGACAGGAACATTCAGTACTTC.